The present entry profiles one T cell receptor beta chain with its context. V lost 0 bases to trimming and J lost 1 base; unmatched junction nucleotides: 4. Looked up from germline, CDR1 is MGHRA and CDR2 is YSYEKL. This CDR3 is built from 16 residues. Profiled with immunoSEQ multiplex PCR; TCRdb holds only in-frame clones, not every one. The data hold about 980,000 clones, with 70% to 85% observed a single time. This entry is derived from a study of shared clonotypes between healthy human individuals. The sequence derives from a man aged 18 to 29 in good health. V is TRBV4-1 and J is TRBJ2-3; 7 bases line up with TRBD2. Sequencing input: memory CD4+ T cells sorted from blood. Subset denoted: CD45RA-negative fraction. CDR3: CASSQESAGGTDTQYF. The CDR3 DNA reads as TGCGCCAGCAGCCAAGAATCTGCGGGGGGCACAGATACGCAGTATTTT.